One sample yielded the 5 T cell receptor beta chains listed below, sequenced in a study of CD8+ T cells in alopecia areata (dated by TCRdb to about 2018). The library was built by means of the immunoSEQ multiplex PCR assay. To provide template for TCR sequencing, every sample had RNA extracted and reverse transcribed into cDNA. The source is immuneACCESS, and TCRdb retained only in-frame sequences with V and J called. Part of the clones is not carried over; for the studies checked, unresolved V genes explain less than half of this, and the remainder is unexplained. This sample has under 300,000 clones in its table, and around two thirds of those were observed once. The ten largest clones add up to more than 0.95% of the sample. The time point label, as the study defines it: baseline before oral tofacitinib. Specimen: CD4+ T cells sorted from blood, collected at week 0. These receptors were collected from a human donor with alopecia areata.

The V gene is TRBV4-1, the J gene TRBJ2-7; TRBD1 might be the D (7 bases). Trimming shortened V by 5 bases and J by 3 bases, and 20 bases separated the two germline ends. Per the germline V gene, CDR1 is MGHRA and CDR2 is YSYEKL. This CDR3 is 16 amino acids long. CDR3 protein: CASSSPRGQGDYEQYF. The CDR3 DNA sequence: TGCGCCAGCAGCTCACCCCGGGGGCAGGGGGACTACGAGCAGTACTTC.

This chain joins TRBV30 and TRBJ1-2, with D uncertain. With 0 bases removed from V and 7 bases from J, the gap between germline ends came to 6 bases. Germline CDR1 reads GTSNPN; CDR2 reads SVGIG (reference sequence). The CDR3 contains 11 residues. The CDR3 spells CAWSVIRGYTF. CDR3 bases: TGTGCCTGGAGTGTTATACGTGGCTACACCTTC.

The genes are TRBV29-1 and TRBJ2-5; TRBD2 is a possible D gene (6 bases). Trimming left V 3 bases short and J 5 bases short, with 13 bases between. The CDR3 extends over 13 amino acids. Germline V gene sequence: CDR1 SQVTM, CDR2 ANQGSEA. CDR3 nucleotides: TGCAGCGTTGAGGATCCGGGGAGGGAGACCCAGTACTTC. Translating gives CSVEDPGRETQYF.

CDR3 sequence: CATSRDSEDEQFF. CDR3 DNA: TGTGCCACCAGCAGAGATTCTGAGGATGAGCAGTTCTTC. The chain uses TRBV15 and TRBJ2-1, with D hard to call. Per the germline V gene, CDR1 is LNHNV and CDR2 is YYDKDF (reference sequence). Trimming left V 0 bases short and J 8 bases short, with 8 bases between. This CDR3 is 13 amino acids long.

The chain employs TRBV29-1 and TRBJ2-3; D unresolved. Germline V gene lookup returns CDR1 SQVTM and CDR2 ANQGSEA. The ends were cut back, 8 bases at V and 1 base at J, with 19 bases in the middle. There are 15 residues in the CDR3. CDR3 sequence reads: CSTMVRPGGTDTQYF. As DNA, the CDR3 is TGCAGCACAATGGTCCGACCTGGGGGCACAGATACGCAGTATTTT.